This TCR beta chain derives from a study of CD8 T cells in Susac syndrome. With random hexamers, about 0.5 to 1 ug RNA was reverse transcribed. Each CDR3 protein gets one entry after TCRdb re-called the immunoSEQ multiplex PCR reads with MiXCR. The sample carries over 100,000 distinct CDR3 sequences, over 90% recorded once. V was pared by 4 bases and J by 4 bases, with 15 bases between. In germline, CDR1 is SGHRS, CDR2 YFSETQ. The CDR3 is 15 residues long. Sequencing input: CD8+ T cells from PBMCs. This chain connects TRBV5-1 to TRBJ2-1; possible D gene TRBD2, 6 bases. The sequence derives from a human donor with Susac syndrome. For the CDR3, the DNA is TGCGCCAGCAGCGCCCCGGGACTCCGATACAATGAGCAGTTCTTC. Translation: CASSAPGLRYNEQFF.